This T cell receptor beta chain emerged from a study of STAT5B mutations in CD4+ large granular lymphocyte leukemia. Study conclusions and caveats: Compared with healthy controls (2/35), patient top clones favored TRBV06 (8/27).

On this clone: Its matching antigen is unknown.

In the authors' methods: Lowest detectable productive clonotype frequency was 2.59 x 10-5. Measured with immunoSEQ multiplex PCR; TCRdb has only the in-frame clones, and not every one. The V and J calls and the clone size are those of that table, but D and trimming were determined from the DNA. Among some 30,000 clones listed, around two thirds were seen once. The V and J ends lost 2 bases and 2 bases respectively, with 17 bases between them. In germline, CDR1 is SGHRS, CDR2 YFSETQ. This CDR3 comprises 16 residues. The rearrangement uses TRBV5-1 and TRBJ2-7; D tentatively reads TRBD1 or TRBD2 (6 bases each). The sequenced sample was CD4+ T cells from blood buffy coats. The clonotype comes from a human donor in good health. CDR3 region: CASSLLGGQGPYEQYF. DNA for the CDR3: TGCGCCAGCAGCTTACTAGGGGGGCAGGGACCCTACGAGCAGTACTTC.